This T cell receptor beta chain was captured by sequencing in a study of cytomegalovirus exposure and HLA in healthy donors. With 60 Vbeta and 13 Jbeta primers, the PCR was carried out. Some clones are missing from TCRdb's copy, which holds only in-frame ones; the method was immunoSEQ multiplex PCR. The table lists about 160,000 clones, about 85% of them singletons, with 1% in the top ten. Of note for this clone: What it binds is not known.

There are 12 residues in the CDR3. Trimming cost V 6 bases and J 3 bases, with 9 bases left between them. Germline V gene data show CDR1 as GTSNPN and CDR2 as SVGIG (reference sequence). Study outcomes and limitations: For most subjects, TCR beta sequences were reported to predict HLA-A and HLA-B alleles with accuracy.

V and J are TRBV30 and TRBJ1-3, with D tentatively TRBD1 (5 bases). This sequence originates from a boy aged 2 to 9 in good health and CMV-seronegative. Sequencing input: PBMCs. CDR3 region: CACQGSGNTIYF. CDR3 nucleotide sequence: TGTGCCTGTCAGGGTAGTGGAAACACCATATATTTT.